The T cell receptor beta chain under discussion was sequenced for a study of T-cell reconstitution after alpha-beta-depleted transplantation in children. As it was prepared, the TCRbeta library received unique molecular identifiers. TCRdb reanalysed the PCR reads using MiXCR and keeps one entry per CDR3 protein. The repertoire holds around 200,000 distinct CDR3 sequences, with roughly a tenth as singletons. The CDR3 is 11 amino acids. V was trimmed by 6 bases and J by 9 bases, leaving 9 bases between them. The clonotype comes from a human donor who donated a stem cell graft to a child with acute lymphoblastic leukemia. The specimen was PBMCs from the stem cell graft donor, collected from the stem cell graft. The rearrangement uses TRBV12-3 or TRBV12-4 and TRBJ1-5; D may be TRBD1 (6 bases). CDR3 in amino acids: CASSLQGPQHF. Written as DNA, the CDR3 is TGTGCCAGCAGCCTACAGGGGCCCCAGCATTTT.